The source of this T cell receptor (beta chain) is a study of OX40 agonist ivuxolimab in advanced cancers. Study background: Prior therapy, whether anti-PD-1, anti-PD-L1 or anti-CTLA-4, was allowed, and roughly 40% had some.

This clone was observed once. The data were produced by immunoSEQ multiplex PCR, yet TCRdb's version contains in-frame clones alone and is incomplete. The data contain some 64,000 clones, roughly nine tenths of them seen just once; the ten biggest clones take up about 4.8%. The V gene end was trimmed by 4 bases and the J gene end by 5 bases; junction bases not matched to a gene: 9. Per the germline V gene, CDR1 is SGHDT and CDR2 is YYEEEE. The CDR3 length is 14 residues. The receptor comes from an adult with an advanced solid tumor such as melanoma, head and neck, liver or kidney cancer. This specimen was CD4+ or CD8+ T cells sorted from blood, taken in a trial of the OX40 agonist ivuxolimab. The genes are TRBV5-6 and TRBJ2-7; TRBD2 matches 7 bases. The DNA of the CDR3 is TGTGCCAGCAGCACGATTCGGGGGGTAAACGAGCAGTACTTC. It is translated as CASSTIRGVNEQYF.